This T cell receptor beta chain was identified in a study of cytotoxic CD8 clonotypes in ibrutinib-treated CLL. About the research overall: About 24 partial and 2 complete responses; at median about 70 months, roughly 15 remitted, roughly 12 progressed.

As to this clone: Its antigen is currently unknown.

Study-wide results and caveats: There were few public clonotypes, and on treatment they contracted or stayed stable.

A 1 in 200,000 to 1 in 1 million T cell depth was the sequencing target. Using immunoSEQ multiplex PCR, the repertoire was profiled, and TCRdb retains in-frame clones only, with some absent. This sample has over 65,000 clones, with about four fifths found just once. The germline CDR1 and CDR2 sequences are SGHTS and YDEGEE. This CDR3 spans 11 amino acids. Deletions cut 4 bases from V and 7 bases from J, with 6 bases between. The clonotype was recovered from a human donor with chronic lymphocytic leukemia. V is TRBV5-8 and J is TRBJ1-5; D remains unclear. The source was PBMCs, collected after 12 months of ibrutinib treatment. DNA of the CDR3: TGTGCCAGCAGCCCCATACAGCCCCAGCATTTT. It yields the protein CASSPIQPQHF.